The present T cell receptor beta chain was sequenced within a study of T cell responses to AZD1222 COVID-19 vaccine. Profiled with immunoSEQ multiplex PCR; TCRdb holds only in-frame clones, not every one. The table records about 120,000 clones, more than 85% of them present only once. The receptor was derived from an adult who received the AZD1222 COVID-19 vaccine. The sample was peripheral blood, taken 28 days after the second AZD1222 dose.

The CDR3 protein is CASSGGGMHYEQYF. The DNA for the CDR3 is TGTGCCAGCAGCGGTGGGGGGATGCACTACGAGCAGTACTTC. The J gene is TRBJ2-7, the V gene TRBV7-8; weak D call: TRBD2 (6 bases). Trimming left V 5 bases short and J 3 bases short, with 14 bases between. Per the germline V gene, CDR1 is SGHVS and CDR2 is FQNEAQ. The CDR3 is 14 residues long. The variable domain in full, with the rest retrieved from reference TRBV7-8 and TRBJ2-7, is GAGVSQSPRYKVAKRGQDVALRCDPISGHVSLFWYQQALGQGPEFLTYFQNEAQLDKSGLPSDRFFAERPEGSVSTLKIQRTQQEDSAVYLCASSGGGMHYEQYFGPGTRLTVT.